A single sample gave rise to the 31 T cell receptor beta chains below, sequenced in a study of blood T cell repertoires in COVID-19. Only in-frame clones appear in the TCRdb table, and some are missing; sequencing was by immunoSEQ multiplex PCR. The table lists 250,000 to 300,000 clones, 88% of them singletons. Sequenced input: peripheral blood. Receptor source: a woman aged 30 to 39 with COVID-19, enrolled during active disease.

The count of this clone is one. This chain connects TRBV7-9 to TRBJ1-1, with a weak D call TRBD1 (6 bases). Germline V CDR1 and CDR2: SEHNR, FQNEAQ (reference sequence). Trimming stripped 5 bases from V and 1 base from J, with 11 bases between. The CDR3 consists of 14 residues. CDR3 nucleotide sequence: TGTGCCAGCAGCCCTCAGGGGAAGAACACTGAAGCTTTCTTT. It is translated as CASSPQGKNTEAFF.

The genes are TRBV4-1 and TRBJ2-2, with 7 bases identical to TRBD2. The V segment lost 1 base and the J segment 5 bases; nucleotides outside the gene matches: 7. The CDR3 sequence is 16 residues long. CDR1 is MGHRA, CDR2 YSYEKL, per germline. CDR3 in amino acids: CASSQGLGRGTGELFF. The CDR3 DNA is TGCGCCAGCAGCCAAGGTCTGGGGCGGGGGACCGGGGAGCTGTTTTTT.

The rearrangement joins TRBV3-1 (or the pseudogene TRBV3-2) to TRBJ2-3, with 8 bases fitting TRBD1. V gave up 8 bases and J gave up 0 bases; unmatched junction bases: 4. There are 14 residues in the CDR3. Germline V CDR1 and CDR2: LGHDT, YNNKEL (reference sequence). The CDR3 sequence: CASRRQGSTDTQYF. The CDR3 coding sequence is TGTGCCAGCCGAAGACAGGGGAGCACAGATACGCAGTATTTT.

The rearrangement joins TRBV5-1 to TRBJ2-3; a weak D match, TRBD2 (6 bases). The CDR3 has 15 residues. V lost 0 bases, J lost 4 bases, and 12 bases lay in between. Germline lookup yields CDR1 SGHRS and CDR2 YFSETQ. The CDR3 sequence: CASSLGASVADTQYF. The CDR3 region has the DNA TGCGCCAGCAGCTTGGGTGCTAGCGTCGCAGATACGCAGTATTTT. Using reference TRBV5-1 and TRBJ2-3 for the parts outside the CDR3, the full variable domain is KAGVTQTPRYLIKTRGQQVTLSCSPISGHRSVSWYQQTPGQGLQFLFEYFSETQRNKGNFPGRFSGRQFSNSRSEMNVSTLELGDSALYLCASSLGASVADTQYFGPGTRLTVL.

The chain links TRBV9 to TRBJ1-6, with 7 nucleotides matching TRBD1. V was clipped by 3 bases and J by 4 bases; unmatched bases: 4. This CDR3 has 15 amino acids. Germline CDR1 SGDLS, CDR2 YYNGEE. CDR3 loop: CASSDATGYNSPLHF. DNA of the CDR3: TGTGCCAGCAGCGACGCGACAGGGTATAATTCACCCCTCCACTTT.

The rearrangement joins TRBV7-8 to TRBJ2-3; 7 nucleotides match TRBD2. Germline trimming cut 5 bases from V and 1 base from J; bases unmatched to any gene: 9. The germline gives CDR1 SGHVS, CDR2 FQNEAQ. This CDR3 is built from 16 residues. The CDR3 is CASSPEGGSGTDTQYF. The CDR3, as DNA: TGTGCCAGCAGCCCCGAGGGCGGGAGCGGCACAGATACGCAGTATTTT.

For the CDR3, the DNA is TGTGCCAGCAGTGCCCGACCCGATAGCGTCTACAATGAGCAGTTCTTC. Encoded protein: CASSARPDSVYNEQFF. The chain couples TRBV28 to TRBJ2-1, with a weak D call TRBD2 (5 bases). The CDR3 extends over 16 amino acids. Looked up from germline, CDR1 is MDHEN and CDR2 is SYDVKM. Trimming took off 5 bases at V and 3 bases at J, with 17 bases between the two ends.

CDR3 coding DNA: TGTGCCAGCAGTAGGTCCGGGACAGGCTACGAGCAGTACTTC. Its protein product is CASSRSGTGYEQYF. V usage is TRBV7-2 and J usage is TRBJ2-7; 8 nucleotides agree with TRBD1. This CDR3 is 14 amino acids long. Germline CDR1 reads SGHTA; CDR2 reads FQGNSA. J was trimmed by 3 bases and V by 6 bases; bases with no gene match: 7. Variable domain in full (rest from reference TRBV7-2 and TRBJ2-7): GAGVSQSPSNKVTEKGKDVELRCDPISGHTALYWYRQSLGQGLEFLIYFQGNSAPDKSGLPSDRFSAERTGGSVSTLTIQRTQQEDSAVYLCASSRSGTGYEQYFGPGTRLTVT.

This rearrangement joins TRBV2 to TRBJ2-1, with TRBD2 matching 14 bases. J gave up 7 bases and V 8 bases, and 4 bases lay outside the gene matches. CDR1 and CDR2 (germline): SNHLY, FYNNEI. This CDR3 contains 14 residues. CDR3 in DNA: TGTGCCAGCCCGGGACTAGCGGGAGAGAATGAGCAGTTCTTC. Amino acids: CASPGLAGENEQFF.

This chain connects TRBV25-1 to TRBJ2-6; TRBD2 might be the D (6 bases). CDR3 length equals 15 residues. V was pared by 3 bases and J by 2 bases, with 8 bases between. Per the germline V gene, CDR1 is MGHDK and CDR2 is SYGVNS. In DNA form, the CDR3 reads TGTGCCAGCAGTGACTGGGGGGCTGGGGCCAACGTCCTGACTTTC. Amino acids: CASSDWGAGANVLTF.

This sequence joins TRBV7-8 and TRBJ1-5; 7 positions match TRBD1. The length of the CDR3 is 16 residues. V lost 5 bases to trimming and J lost 1 base; unmatched junction nucleotides: 8. The germline CDR1 and CDR2 sequences are SGHVS and FQNEAQ. The CDR3 spells CASSPQTGWSNQPQHF. The CDR3 nucleotides are TGTGCCAGCAGCCCCCAGACAGGGTGGAGCAATCAGCCCCAGCATTTT.

The V call is TRBV19, the J call TRBJ1-1, with no clear D. Germline V gene data show CDR1 as LNHDA and CDR2 as SQIVND (reference sequence). Trimming stripped 3 bases from V and 1 base from J, with 6 bases between. The CDR3 spans 13 residues. DNA of the CDR3: TGTGCCAGTAGTATTTCCCAGAACACTGAAGCTTTCTTT. Its protein is CASSISQNTEAFF.

This clone was counted a single time. The V gene is TRBV29-1, the J gene TRBJ2-2, with 14 bases identical to TRBD2. The ends lost 7 bases at V and 6 bases at J; junction bases unmatched: 13. This CDR3 region has 17 residues. Germline assignment: CDR1 SQVTM and CDR2 ANQGSEA. The CDR3 region is CSAGLRLAGGPPGELFF. CDR3 nucleotide sequence: TGCAGCGCCGGACTTCGACTAGCGGGAGGGCCACCCGGGGAGCTGTTTTTT.

The chain has TRBV29-1 and TRBJ1-1; 9 bases agree with TRBD1. The CDR3 runs 12 residues. V dropped 7 bases and J dropped 1; count of bases not matched to a gene: 1. Germline CDR1 reads SQVTM; CDR2 reads ANQGSEA. The CDR3 DNA sequence: TGCAGCGGGGGACAGGGGAACACTGAAGCTTTCTTT. Encoded protein: CSGGQGNTEAFF.

Here the CDR3 DNA reads TGTGCCATCAGAGGTGGGGGCCCTGGGACTAGCGGGGCCAGCACAGATACGCAGTATTTT. This translates into CAIRGGGPGTSGASTDTQYF. J is TRBJ2-3 and V is TRBV10-3, with 13 bases that match TRBD2. The V and J ends lost 6 bases and 0 bases, in that order; junction bases with no gene match: 15. The CDR3 runs 20 residues. Germline V gives CDR1 ENHRY, CDR2 SYGVKD.

V and J are TRBV6-5 and TRBJ2-1; 7 nucleotides match TRBD2. The V gene's germline CDR1 is MNHEY and CDR2 SVGAGI. Trimming took 8 bases from V and 4 from J; bases not matched to a gene: 11. The CDR3 has 15 residues. CDR3 coding DNA: TGTGCCAGCGTAGCGCCCGGGAGGTTATACAATGAGCAGTTCTTC. Encoded protein: CASVAPGRLYNEQFF.

The V and J genes are TRBV2 and TRBJ1-2; no definite D call. Germline assignment: CDR1 SNHLY and CDR2 FYNNEI. Trimming removed 5 bases at V and 5 bases at J, with 6 bases between. The CDR3 length is 11 residues. Here the CDR3 reads CASSPTYGYTF. CDR3 sequence (DNA): TGTGCCAGCAGTCCGACTTATGGCTACACCTTC.

V usage is TRBV13 and J usage is TRBJ2-7; 8 bases align to TRBD2. CDR1 and CDR2 from the germline V gene are PRHDT and FYEKMQ (reference sequence). With V trimmed by 5 bases and J by 4 bases, 7 bases remained unmatched. The CDR3 has 14 residues. Here the CDR3 reads CASSPRTSRYEQYF. CDR3 nucleotide sequence: TGTGCCAGCAGCCCCCGGACTAGCAGATACGAGCAGTACTTC.

The chain couples TRBV9 to TRBJ2-7; D unresolved. CDR3 length: 14 amino acids. Deletions cut 0 bases from V and 7 bases from J, with 14 bases between. Per the germline V gene, CDR1 is SGDLS and CDR2 is YYNGEE. As DNA, the CDR3 is TGTGCCAGCAGCGTAGGAACGGTCTCTATGGAGCAGTACTTC. Residues: CASSVGTVSMEQYF.

J is TRBJ2-1 and V is TRBV5-1; possibly TRBD1 for D (5 bases). The CDR3 loop spans 12 amino acids. The germline V gene has CDR1 SGHRS and CDR2 YFSETQ. V was cut by 0 bases and J by 9 bases, with 7 bases left in between. CDR3 DNA: TGCGCCAGCAGCTTGGCTGGGGCTGAGCAGTTCTTC. The encoded protein is CASSLAGAEQFF.

The V and J genes are TRBV24-1 and TRBJ1-2, with D possibly TRBD1 on 5 matching bases. The CDR3 has 12 amino acids. V was clipped by 3 bases and J by 8 bases, with 9 bases between them. Germline CDR1 is KGHDR and CDR2 is SFDVKD. The CDR3 region has the DNA TGTGCCACCAGTGATGGGGGGAACGGCTACACCTTC. Translation: CATSDGGNGYTF.

The chain is built from TRBV29-1 and TRBJ2-5; D is unclear. This CDR3 comprises 12 residues. Between the trimmed V and J ends, which lost 5 bases and 2 bases, there was a span of 9 bases. Germline-derived CDR1 and CDR2 are SQVTM and ANQGSEA. CDR3: CSVQFQQETQYF. CDR3 coding DNA: TGCAGCGTTCAGTTCCAGCAAGAGACCCAGTACTTC.

This sequence joins TRBV27 and TRBJ1-2; 9 bases are shared with TRBD1. With V trimmed by 6 bases and J by 4 bases, 9 bases remained unmatched. There are 15 residues in the CDR3. Germline lookup yields CDR1 MNHEY and CDR2 SMNVEV (reference sequence). This CDR3 is CASSWNGDRVYGYTF. The CDR3 nucleotides are TGTGCCAGCAGCTGGAATGGGGACAGGGTCTATGGCTACACCTTC.

V gene TRBV20-1 combines with J gene TRBJ2-7, with 7 bases identical to TRBD2. V lost 5 bases and J lost 6; bases outside the gene matches: 4. This CDR3 region has 11 residues. Germline CDR1 DFQATT, CDR2 SNEGSKA (reference sequence). CDR3 sequence reads: CSAAREAEQYF. In nucleotides, the CDR3 is TGCAGTGCTGCCCGGGAGGCCGAGCAGTACTTC.

The V call is TRBV18, the J call TRBJ2-2; 11 nucleotides match TRBD2. The germline V gene encodes CDR1 KGHSH and CDR2 LQKENI. CDR3 length: 15 amino acids. With V trimmed by 6 bases and J by 5 bases, 5 bases remained unmatched. CDR3 sequence: CASSRTSGSTGELFF. CDR3 sequence (DNA): TGTGCCAGCTCCCGAACTAGCGGGAGTACCGGGGAGCTGTTTTTT.

This clone is a singleton in its sample. The chain employs TRBV6-5 and TRBJ2-7; 8 bases match TRBD2. V lost 1 base and J lost 2; bases outside the gene matches: 7. CDR1 MNHEY and CDR2 SVGAGI come from the germline V gene. CDR3 size: 16 residues. CDR3 nucleotides: TGTGCCAGCAGTTACTTGGGGGGCGGGGGGCCCTACGAGCAGTACTTC. Residues: CASSYLGGGGPYEQYF.

The chain joins TRBV27 to TRBJ2-7; D is perhaps TRBD1 (5 bases). CDR3 length: 13 amino acids. V lost 3 bases and J lost 2, with 8 bases in between. From germline, CDR1 is MNHEY and CDR2 SMNVEV (reference sequence). The CDR3 here is CASSFQGAYEQYF. For the CDR3, the DNA is TGTGCCAGCAGTTTTCAGGGTGCCTACGAGCAGTACTTC.

In its sample, this clone was seen a few times. The chain employs TRBV19 and TRBJ2-7; D remains unclear. Trimming removed 0 bases from V and 4 bases from J, with 13 bases in between. The V gene's germline CDR1 is LNHDA and CDR2 SQIVND (reference sequence). The length of the CDR3 is 15 residues. The CDR3 region has the DNA TGTGCCAGTAGTATAGAGGCAAATCGAGGATACGAGCAGTACTTC. This sequence encodes CASSIEANRGYEQYF.

The gene calls are TRBV11-2 and TRBJ2-7, with D possibly TRBD1 on 5 matching bases. Germline V gene data show CDR1 as SGHAT and CDR2 as FQNNGV. The V end lost 4 bases, the J end lost 5 bases, and 15 bases lay between the germline ends. The CDR3 runs 14 residues. The DNA of the CDR3 is TGTGCCAGCAGCTCATACACAGGTCCCAACGAGCAGTACTTC. Translation: CASSSYTGPNEQYF.

This sequence joins TRBV30 and TRBJ1-3; TRBD1 might be the D (6 bases). The germline V and J ends were trimmed by 0 bases and 6 bases, with 12 bases remaining between them. CDR3 length equals 14 residues. CDR1 and CDR2 (germline): GTSNPN, SVGIG (reference sequence). The CDR3: CAWSVRGAQNTIYF. CDR3 in DNA: TGTGCCTGGAGTGTACGGGGGGCGCAAAACACCATATATTTT.

The chain employs TRBV19 and TRBJ1-4; a possible D gene is TRBD1 (5 bases). CDR1 is LNHDA and CDR2 is SQIVND in the germline V gene (reference sequence). V was shortened by 3 bases and J by 17 bases, with 13 bases between the two germline ends. The CDR3 has 11 residues. The DNA of the CDR3 is TGTGCCAGTAGTATGGCAGGGTCAACCTTTTTT. Translated, it gives CASSMAGSTFF.